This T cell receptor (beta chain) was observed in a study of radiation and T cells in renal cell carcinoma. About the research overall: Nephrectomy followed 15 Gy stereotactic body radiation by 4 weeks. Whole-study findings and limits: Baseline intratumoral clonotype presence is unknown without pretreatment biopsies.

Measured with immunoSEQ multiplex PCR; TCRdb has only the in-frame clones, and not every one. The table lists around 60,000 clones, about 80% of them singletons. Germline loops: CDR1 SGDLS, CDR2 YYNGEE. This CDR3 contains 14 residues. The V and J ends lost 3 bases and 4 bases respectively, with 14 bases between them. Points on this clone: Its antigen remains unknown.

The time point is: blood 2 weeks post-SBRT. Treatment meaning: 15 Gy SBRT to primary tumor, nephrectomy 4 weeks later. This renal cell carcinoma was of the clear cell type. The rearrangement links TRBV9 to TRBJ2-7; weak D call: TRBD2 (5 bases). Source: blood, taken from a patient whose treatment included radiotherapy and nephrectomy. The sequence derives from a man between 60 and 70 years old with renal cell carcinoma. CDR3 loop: CASSATTTGYEQYF. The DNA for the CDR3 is TGTGCCAGCAGCGCTACAACAACGGGGTACGAGCAGTACTTC.